One sample yielded the 22 T cell receptor beta chains listed below, sequenced in a study of T cell responses to AZD1222 COVID-19 vaccine. The data were produced by immunoSEQ multiplex PCR, yet TCRdb's version contains in-frame clones alone and is incomplete. There are about 120,000 clones in the sample; around nine tenths occur only once, and 4.4% lies in the top ten. Sample: peripheral blood, taken on day 0 of AZD1222 vaccination. Receptors were obtained from an adult in good health.

On this clone itself: Other DNA sequences in the sample encode the same CDR3. The chain has TRBV27 and TRBJ2-3; D is possibly TRBD1 (6 bases). The CDR3 runs 15 residues. CDR1 is MNHEY, CDR2 SMNVEV, per germline (reference sequence). V lost 2 bases, J lost 7 bases, and 16 bases lay in between. CDR3 amino acids: CASSLTQGSTNTQYF. The CDR3 DNA reads as TGTGCCAGCAGTTTAACGCAGGGGTCCACGAATACGCAGTATTTT.

This chain connects TRBV25-1 to TRBJ1-6; possibly TRBD1 for D (6 bases). The CDR3 totals 16 residues. V lost 4 bases, J lost 7 bases, and 17 bases lay in between. Germline values: CDR1 MGHDK, CDR2 SYGVNS. The CDR3: CASSVGQSVWNSPLHF. Written as DNA, the CDR3 is TGTGCCAGCAGTGTTGGACAGTCGGTTTGGAATTCACCCCTCCACTTT.

This clone has only a few counts. The chain is built from TRBV5-1 and TRBJ2-5; D is undetermined. The germline CDR1 and CDR2 sequences are SGHRS and YFSETQ. V was clipped by 4 bases and J by 1 base, with 23 bases between them. The CDR3 runs to 18 residues. CDR3 in DNA: TGCGCCAGCAGCCGCGGCCTCCTGCAGAGTATATCCCAAGAGACCCAGTACTTC. This gives the protein CASSRGLLQSISQETQYF.

The chain combines TRBV9 with TRBJ1-2; 9 nucleotides line up with TRBD1. There are 14 residues in the CDR3. Trimming cost V 4 bases and J 5 bases; bases outside gene matches: 6. Germline CDR1 and CDR2: SGDLS and YYNGEE. The CDR3 DNA reads TGTGCCAGCAGCCCAGCGACAGGGGGTTATGGCTACACCTTC. Encoded protein: CASSPATGGYGYTF.

The chain carries TRBV28 and TRBJ2-5; perhaps TRBD2 as D (6 bases). CDR3 size: 14 residues. The germline V and J ends were trimmed by 6 bases and 5 bases, with 16 bases remaining between them. The V gene's germline CDR1 is MDHEN and CDR2 SYDVKM. The CDR3 DNA is TGTGCCAGCAGCCCCTCGGAGGGAGTCGAGACCCAGTACTTC. This translates into CASSPSEGVETQYF.

This clone has only one observation. The rearrangement joins TRBV6-1 to TRBJ2-1; the D call may be TRBD1 or TRBD2 (5 bases each). Germline values: CDR1 MNHNS, CDR2 SASEGT. The V end lost 3 bases, the J end lost 4 bases, and 10 bases lay between the germline ends. The CDR3 extends over 14 amino acids. The CDR3 nucleotides read TGTGCCAGCAGTGAGCAGGGACCTTACAATGAGCAGTTCTTC. It codes for CASSEQGPYNEQFF.

J is TRBJ1-4 and V is TRBV4-2; D is uncertain. This CDR3 spans 14 amino acids. Germline V gene sequence: CDR1 LGHNA, CDR2 YNFKEQ. The V end lost 4 bases, the J end lost 6 bases, and 12 bases lay between the germline ends. The CDR3 nucleotides are TGTGCCAGCAGCCGATTAGGGCAGGATGAAAAACTGTTTTTT. Translated: CASSRLGQDEKLFF.

A word on this clone: The junction and the germline gene differ at one end; a read error may be behind it. This rearrangement joins TRBV19 to TRBJ1-2, with no clear D. CDR1 and CDR2 (germline): LNHDA, SQIVND (reference sequence). This CDR3 spans 13 amino acids. CDR3 sequence (DNA): TGTGCCAGTAGTGTAGAGGCCCGTGATGGCTACACCTTC. Amino acids: CASSVEARDGYTF. Variable domain in full (rest from reference TRBV19 and TRBJ1-2): DGGITQSPKYLFRKEGQNVTLSCEQNLNHDAMYWYRQDPGQGLRLIYYSQIVNDFQKGDIAEGYSVSREKKESFPLTVTSAQKNPTAFYLCASSVEARDGYTFGSGTRLTVV.

This rearrangement joins TRBV5-5 to TRBJ1-1, with D tentatively TRBD1 (5 bases). Germline-derived CDR1 and CDR2 are SGHKS and YYEKEE (reference sequence). The CDR3 contains 15 residues. Trimming took off 1 base at V and 5 bases at J, with 15 bases between the two ends. CDR3 region: CASSLRGAGNTEAFF. CDR3 DNA sequence: TGTGCCAGCAGCTTGAGAGGGGCAGGGAATACTGAAGCTTTCTTT.

V gene TRBV28 combines with J gene TRBJ1-2; possible D gene TRBD1, 6 bases. V was clipped by 3 bases and J by 4 bases, with 6 bases between them. Germline V gene sequence: CDR1 MDHEN, CDR2 SYDVKM. This CDR3 is 12 amino acids long. The DNA for the CDR3 is TGTGCCAGCAGTTTCAGGGGCTATGGCTACACCTTC. It yields the protein CASSFRGYGYTF.

The chain couples TRBV2 to TRBJ1-6; 10 nucleotides match TRBD1. Germline-derived CDR1 and CDR2 are SNHLY and FYNNEI. The V and J ends lost 4 bases and 7 bases, in that order; junction bases with no gene match: 7. The CDR3 runs to 16 residues. The CDR3 protein is CASSARTGGSNSPLHF. CDR3 nucleotide sequence: TGTGCCAGCAGTGCACGGACAGGGGGGTCGAATTCACCCCTCCACTTT.

The chain recombines TRBV7-8 with TRBJ2-1; 7 bases line up with TRBD1. CDR3 size: 15 residues. The junction had 9 bases not matched to a gene; V was cut back by 5 bases and J by 5 bases. Germline values: CDR1 SGHVS, CDR2 FQNEAQ. This chain's CDR3 is CASSGTDRSDNEQFF. The CDR3 coding sequence is TGTGCCAGCAGCGGGACGGACAGGTCGGACAATGAGCAGTTCTTC.

The chain couples TRBV7-9 to TRBJ2-1, with D possibly matching TRBD1 (6 bases). Trimming stripped 2 bases from V and 7 bases from J, with 15 bases between. Looked up from germline, CDR1 is SEHNR and CDR2 is FQNEAQ (reference sequence). The CDR3 sequence is 15 residues long. CDR3 nucleotides: TGTGCCAGCAGCTTAAAAGAGACCGGGACAAATGAGCAGTTCTTC. Translated: CASSLKETGTNEQFF. The full variable domain, with the rest looked up from reference TRBV7-9 and TRBJ2-1, is DTGVSQNPRHKITKRGQNVTFRCDPISEHNRLYWYRQTLGQGPEFLTYFQNEAQLEKSRLLSDRFSAERPKGSFSTLEIQRTEQGDSAMYLCASSLKETGTNEQFFGPGTRLTVL.

The chain joins TRBV29-1 to TRBJ2-2; TRBD2 matches at 9 bases. The CDR3 contains 16 residues. CDR1 is SQVTM, CDR2 ANQGSEA, per germline. V shed 5 bases and J 6 bases; nucleotides not matched to a gene: 13. The CDR3 bases are TGCAGCGTTCTGACAGGATTAGCGGGAGTCTCCGGGGAGCTGTTTTTT. Its translation is CSVLTGLAGVSGELFF.

CDR3: CASSLNTGAGNEQFF. The DNA for the CDR3 is TGCGCCAGCAGCTTGAACACCGGAGCTGGCAATGAGCAGTTCTTC. The chain employs TRBV5-1 and TRBJ2-1; D remains unclear. The V gene's germline CDR1 is SGHRS and CDR2 YFSETQ. CDR3 length: 15 amino acids. V was shortened by 1 base and J by 6 bases, with 14 bases between the two germline ends.

The chain recombines TRBV12-3 or TRBV12-4 with TRBJ1-5, with D hard to call. V lost 3 bases and J 0 bases, leaving 3 bases between the germline ends. The CDR3 extends over 13 amino acids. CDR3 protein: CASSFSSNQPQHF. The DNA of the CDR3 is TGTGCCAGCAGTTTTAGTAGCAATCAGCCCCAGCATTTT.

This clone was seen once. This sequence joins TRBV2 and TRBJ1-5, with 7 bases lining up with TRBD1. CDR1 and CDR2 from the germline V gene are SNHLY and FYNNEI. V trimming: 9 bases; J trimming: 0 bases; junction bases outside the gene matches: 5. This CDR3 has 14 amino acids. The CDR3 is CARSTGDSNQPQHF. The CDR3 nucleotides read TGTGCCAGATCAACAGGGGATAGCAATCAGCCCCAGCATTTT.

This clone was seen only once. The J gene is TRBJ1-4, the V gene TRBV7-9; D is ambiguous. Between the trimmed V and J ends, which lost 2 bases and 15 bases, there was a span of 13 bases. The CDR3 has 12 residues. Germline CDR1 and CDR2: SEHNR and FQNEAQ (reference sequence). CDR3 sequence (DNA): TGTGCCAGCAGCTTAACCTGGCCCATAGTGTTTTTT. Its translation: CASSLTWPIVFF.

This clone has just one count. This chain joins TRBV5-1 and TRBJ2-2, with D perhaps assigned TRBD1 or TRBD2 (5 bases each). The germline V gene has CDR1 SGHRS and CDR2 YFSETQ. CDR3 size: 13 residues. Trimming removed 4 bases at V and 3 bases at J, with 7 bases between. CDR3 sequence: CASSRGDTGELFF. The CDR3 nucleotides are TGCGCCAGCAGCAGAGGGGACACCGGGGAGCTGTTTTTT.

V usage is TRBV3-1 (or the pseudogene TRBV3-2) and J usage is TRBJ2-7, with D possibly matching TRBD1 (6 bases). CDR3 length: 14 residues. In germline, CDR1 is LGHDT, CDR2 YNNKEL (reference sequence). V shed 4 bases and J shed 2 bases, with 12 bases lying between them. CDR3 sequence (DNA): TGTGCCAGCAGCCGGGGGACAAGCGCCTACGAGCAGTACTTC. Residues: CASSRGTSAYEQYF.

This clone was counted only a few times. DNA of the CDR3: TGTGCCAGCAGTTCCACAGGAAAGGCTTCTGAAGCTTTCTTT. This translates into CASSSTGKASEAFF. The chain has TRBV27 and TRBJ1-1; maybe TRBD1 (5 bases). V was shortened by 4 bases and J by 6 bases, with 15 bases between the two germline ends. Germline loops: CDR1 MNHEY, CDR2 SMNVEV (reference sequence). This CDR3 contains 14 residues.

This clone occurred a few times. CDR3 DNA sequence: TGTGCCAGCAGCCAACAGGGGGGCTATGGCTACACCTTC. Encoded protein: CASSQQGGYGYTF. The rearrangement joins TRBV14 to TRBJ1-2, with 7 bases matching TRBD1. This CDR3 has 13 amino acids. Germline CDR1 reads SGHDN; CDR2 reads FVKESK. V dropped 2 bases and J dropped 4; count of bases not matched to a gene: 1.